The 13 T cell receptor beta chains listed next were all sequenced from one sample in a study of response to subunit inactivated influenza vaccine. TCRdb called the RT-PCR reads again in MiXCR, with one record for every CDR3 protein. This table holds approximately 700,000 distinct CDR3 sequences, about 14% found once. The sample consisted of PBMCs from blood, taken roughly 15 days before vaccination. The receptors here all came from a middle-aged man who received an inactivated influenza vaccine.

This chain joins TRBV28 and TRBJ2-3; 8 positions agree with TRBD2. Germline CDR1 is MDHEN and CDR2 is SYDVKM. This CDR3 region has 16 residues. The V segment lost 4 bases and the J segment 0 bases; nucleotides outside the gene matches: 6. The CDR3 here is CASSSGGLFSTDTQYF. CDR3 coding DNA: TGTGCCAGCAGTTCGGGGGGGCTATTCAGCACAGATACGCAGTATTTT. The complete variable domain, with remaining parts taken from reference TRBV28 and TRBJ2-3, reads DVKVTQSSRYLVKRTGEKVFLECVQDMDHENMFWYRQDPGLGLRLIYFSYDVKMKEKGDIPEGYSVSREKKERFSLILESASTNQTSMYLCASSSGGLFSTDTQYFGPGTRLTVL.

This clonotype was detected a few times. The genes are TRBV11-1 and TRBJ1-5, with 8 nucleotides matching TRBD1. The J segment lost 3 bases and the V segment lost 4 bases, leaving 14 bases of the junction unmatched. The CDR3 is 18 residues long. CDR1 and CDR2 (germline): SGHAT, FQDESV (reference sequence). The DNA for the CDR3 is TGTGCCAGCAGCTCCGAAAAAACAGGGGGATACGCCAATCAGCCCCAGCATTTT. It encodes CASSSEKTGGYANQPQHF.

This clonotype has only a few counts. V usage is TRBV7-9 and J usage is TRBJ1-2; D is uncertain. The CDR3 contains 13 residues. With 1 base removed from V and 7 bases from J, the gap between germline ends came to 10 bases. Per germline, CDR1 SEHNR and CDR2 FQNEAQ (reference sequence). The CDR3 protein is CASSLVRSLGYTF. The CDR3 bases are TGTGCCAGCAGCTTAGTACGGAGTCTTGGCTACACCTTC.

This clonotype showed up just a few times. V is TRBV18 and J is TRBJ1-1; TRBD1 might be the D (5 bases). CDR3 length equals 14 residues. Germline V gives CDR1 KGHSH, CDR2 LQKENI. Trimming took off 2 bases at V and 7 bases at J, with 14 bases between the two ends. This CDR3 reads CASSPRQFVFEAFF. CDR3 sequence (DNA): TGTGCCAGCTCACCAAGACAGTTCGTTTTTGAAGCTTTCTTT.

This clonotype was seen only a few times. The genes are TRBV29-1 and TRBJ1-1, with TRBD1 matching 7 bases. V was pared by 7 bases and J by 1 base, with 3 bases of the junction left unmatched. The CDR3 totals 12 residues. From germline, CDR1 is SQVTM and CDR2 ANQGSEA. CDR3: CSGGGANTEAFF. In nucleotides, the CDR3 is TGCAGCGGAGGGGGCGCGAACACTGAAGCTTTCTTT.

This clonotype has a handful of counts. This sequence joins TRBV12-3 or TRBV12-4 and TRBJ2-7; D is perhaps TRBD2 (5 bases). Trimming cost V 1 base and J 2 bases, with 9 bases left between them. CDR3 length equals 14 residues. The CDR3 DNA reads TGTGCCAGCAGTTTAGTTAGCGTGGCCTACGAGCAGTACTTC. It is translated as CASSLVSVAYEQYF.

The chain carries TRBV29-1 and TRBJ2-7; D possibly corresponds to TRBD1 (5 bases). Trimming removed 5 bases at V and 3 bases at J, with 11 bases between. There are 12 residues in the CDR3. CDR1 and CDR2 (germline): SQVTM, ANQGSEA. CDR3 bases: TGCAGCGTTAGTGACAGCTACTACGAGCAGTACTTC. It encodes CSVSDSYYEQYF.

As concerns this clonotype: One base away lies a much larger clone, so this may be a sequencing read error. This sequence joins TRBV5-5 and TRBJ2-7; D possibly corresponds to TRBD1 (5 bases). The CDR3 covers 12 residues. CDR1 is SGHKS and CDR2 is YYEKEE in the germline V gene (reference sequence). Trimming removed 1 base from V and 6 bases from J, with 8 bases in between. The CDR3 is CASSLPRAEQYF. The CDR3, as DNA: TGTGCCAGCAGCTTGCCCAGGGCCGAGCAGTACTTC.

The gene calls are TRBV2 and TRBJ1-2; TRBD1 agrees at 8 bases. V dropped 6 bases and J dropped 5; count of bases not matched to a gene: 2. The CDR3 length is 12 residues. Germline CDR1 and CDR2: SNHLY and FYNNEI. CDR3 in DNA: TGTGCCAGCAGGCAGGGGGCATATGGCTACACCTTC. Protein: CASRQGAYGYTF.

This chain links TRBV12-3 or TRBV12-4 with TRBJ1-1; D gene ambiguous. CDR3 length: 13 amino acids. V lost 5 bases and J lost 2, with 9 bases in between. The CDR3 here is CASSQHFNTEAFF. The CDR3 bases are TGTGCCAGCAGTCAACACTTTAACACTGAAGCTTTCTTT.

This clonotype was counted only a few times. This rearrangement joins TRBV5-1 to TRBJ2-3; 14 nucleotides match TRBD2. The germline V gene encodes CDR1 SGHRS and CDR2 YFSETQ. J was trimmed by 3 bases and V by 8 bases; bases with no gene match: 11. The CDR3 extends over 17 amino acids. The CDR3 bases are TGCGCCAGTTCAAAAAGGACTAGCGGGGGGCTTACAGATACGCAGTATTTT. Translation: CASSKRTSGGLTDTQYF.

The V gene is TRBV19, the J gene TRBJ2-1; 9 bases fit TRBD2. The CDR3 spans 16 residues. V trimming: 1 base; J trimming: 8 bases; junction bases outside the gene matches: 9. Germline V gene sequence: CDR1 LNHDA, CDR2 SQIVND (reference sequence). The chain's CDR3 is CASSIVGGLARDEQFF. The CDR3 nucleotides are TGTGCCAGTAGTATAGTAGGGGGACTAGCTCGAGATGAGCAGTTCTTC.

This clonotype appeared a few times. The chain uses TRBV6-5 and TRBJ1-1; perhaps TRBD1 as D (6 bases). The germline V and J ends were trimmed by 0 bases and 4 bases, with 15 bases remaining between them. CDR3 length equals 16 residues. Germline CDR1 and CDR2: MNHEY and SVGAGI. DNA of the CDR3: TGTGCCAGCAGTTACTCGACGGGGGCCGTGGCCACTGAAGCTTTCTTT. Encoded protein: CASSYSTGAVATEAFF.